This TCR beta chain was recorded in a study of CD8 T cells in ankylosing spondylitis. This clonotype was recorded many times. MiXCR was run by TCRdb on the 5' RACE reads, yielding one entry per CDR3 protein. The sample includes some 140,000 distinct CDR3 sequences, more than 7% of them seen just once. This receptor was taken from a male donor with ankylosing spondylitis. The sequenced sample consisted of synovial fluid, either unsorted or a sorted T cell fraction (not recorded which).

DNA for the CDR3: TGTGCCAGCAGAGATCCGGGACAGGGTCATGGCTACACCTTC. Its protein product is CASRDPGQGHGYTF. The chain uses TRBV6-1 and TRBJ1-2; 9 bases are a match to TRBD1. Germline V gives CDR1 MNHNS, CDR2 SASEGT. V was pared by 6 bases and J by 6 bases, with 8 bases of the junction left unmatched. The CDR3 totals 14 residues.